The rows below give T cell receptor beta chains drawn from one sample of a study of T cell responses to AZD1222 COVID-19 vaccine. Data came from immunoSEQ multiplex PCR; TCRdb stores just in-frame clones and leaves some out. The sample shows approximately 170,000 clones, roughly nine tenths of them seen only once. This sample comprised peripheral blood, obtained 28 days after the second AZD1222 dose. These receptors were obtained from an adult who received the AZD1222 COVID-19 vaccine. Each CDR3 is given without its conserved first and last residue. Rows may omit the clone size; those that give it use once, few, many or a size class.

cdr3_aa: ASRSQVQVSETQY
cdr3_length: 13
v_call: TRBV19
clone_size: -

cdr3_aa: ASSPRDRGGSDTEAF
cdr3_length: 15
v_call: TRBV7-8
clone_size: once

cdr3_aa: ASKEVGGSEAF
cdr3_length: 11
v_call: TRBV6-5
clone_size: once

cdr3_aa: ASSLTPRGGVDEQF
cdr3_length: 14
v_call: TRBV7-9
clone_size: -

cdr3_aa: ASSPLGGGNQPQH
cdr3_length: 13
v_call: TRBV18
clone_size: -

cdr3_aa: ASRAGGGSQETQY
cdr3_length: 13
v_call: TRBV19
clone_size: -

cdr3_aa: ASSPMPYGYT
cdr3_length: 10
v_call: TRBV12-3/TRBV12-4
clone_size: -

cdr3_aa: ASSLAAGGTGANVLT
cdr3_length: 15
v_call: TRBV5-1
clone_size: -

cdr3_aa: ASSAGGTSGGDTQY
cdr3_length: 14
v_call: TRBV5-1
clone_size: -

cdr3_aa: ASRPGTANTEAF
cdr3_length: 12
v_call: TRBV6-5
clone_size: once

cdr3_aa: ASSRLFGNTEAF
cdr3_length: 12
v_call: TRBV18
clone_size: -

cdr3_aa: ASSVDWGDNQPQH
cdr3_length: 13
v_call: TRBV9
clone_size: -

cdr3_aa: ASSKDTEAF
cdr3_length: 9
v_call: TRBV6-5
clone_size: -

cdr3_aa: ASSYEEGSYEQY
cdr3_length: 12
v_call: TRBV6-2/TRBV6-3
clone_size: -

cdr3_aa: ASSHGTGANTIY
cdr3_length: 12
v_call: TRBV7-6
clone_size: -

cdr3_aa: ASSGDSRQAETQY
cdr3_length: 13
v_call: TRBV5-1
clone_size: -

cdr3_aa: ASSFWTNDNSPLH
cdr3_length: 13
v_call: TRBV5-1
clone_size: -

cdr3_aa: SVGVGGANQETQY
cdr3_length: 13
v_call: TRBV29-1
clone_size: -

cdr3_aa: ASRVRGVTGASNEKLF
cdr3_length: 16
v_call: TRBV27
clone_size: -

cdr3_aa: AISAQGSFTEAF
cdr3_length: 12
v_call: TRBV10-3
clone_size: -

cdr3_aa: ASSGMGGRAGELF
cdr3_length: 13
v_call: TRBV6-5
clone_size: -

cdr3_aa: ASSQDGDTGY
cdr3_length: 10
v_call: TRBV3-1/TRBV3-2
clone_size: -

cdr3_aa: ASSLTSGGPLSYEQY
cdr3_length: 15
v_call: TRBV5-6
clone_size: -

cdr3_aa: ASSLEGAVTGELF
cdr3_length: 13
v_call: TRBV19
clone_size: -

cdr3_aa: ASSFLRGHNSPLH
cdr3_length: 13
v_call: TRBV27
clone_size: -

cdr3_aa: ASSQDSGNTIY
cdr3_length: 11
v_call: TRBV3-1/TRBV3-2
clone_size: -

cdr3_aa: ASSEWSGIGELF
cdr3_length: 12
v_call: TRBV2
clone_size: -

cdr3_aa: SPRDIRNEQF
cdr3_length: 10
v_call: TRBV29-1
clone_size: -

cdr3_aa: ASRSIDEKLF
cdr3_length: 10
v_call: TRBV6-5
clone_size: -

cdr3_aa: ASSRWTGGNTGELF
cdr3_length: 14
v_call: TRBV4-1
clone_size: -

cdr3_aa: ASRTSGGHQETQY
cdr3_length: 13
v_call: TRBV10-2
clone_size: -

cdr3_aa: ASGLDTIKGAF
cdr3_length: 11
v_call: TRBV12-5
clone_size: -

cdr3_aa: ASSYQGEQY
cdr3_length: 9
v_call: TRBV3-1/TRBV3-2
clone_size: -

cdr3_aa: ASSLRGSLRDEQF
cdr3_length: 13
v_call: TRBV5-4
clone_size: once

cdr3_aa: ASTSSPATLH
cdr3_length: 10
v_call: TRBV12-3/TRBV12-4
clone_size: -